The 25 T cell receptor beta chains reported below all come from one sample, sequenced in a study of T cell repertoires in cytomegalovirus infection (dated by TCRdb to between 2018 and 2021). TCRdb names Illumina HiSeq 1500 as the instrument used. TCRdb passed the public sequencing reads through fastp at Q25 and MiXCR, retaining productive beta sequences. Entries that share a CDR3 protein sequence are merged under the most common genes and DNA. The sample table records 90,000 to 110,000 distinct CDR3 sequences; about 30% of these occur just once. Clones ranked in the top ten supply about 81% of the sample. The treatment or condition label for this specimen denotes: in vitro stimulation with specific CMV peptide epitopes to enrich CMV-specific T cells. These TCRs' antigens remain unknown. This sample comprised CD8+ T cells from cultured PBMCs, obtained from culture after CMV antigen stimulation. All receptors come from a human donor in good health (CMV status not recorded). Some clones in this sample may be carry-over from other donors' samples.

This clonotype was observed a few times. The chain couples TRBV2 to TRBJ1-1, with D uncertain. The CDR3 sequence is 10 residues long. The V gene's germline CDR1 is SNHLY and CDR2 FYNNEI. The ends were cut back, 10 bases at V and 4 bases at J, with 7 bases in the middle. This CDR3 is CATMGTEAFF. The CDR3 bases are TGTGCCACAATGGGCACTGAAGCTTTCTTT.

In this sample, this clonotype turned up a few times. The chain joins TRBV19 to TRBJ2-7; the match to TRBD2 covers 9 bases. Per the germline V gene, CDR1 is LNHDA and CDR2 is SQIVND (reference sequence). V trimming: 5 bases; J trimming: 6 bases; junction bases outside the gene matches: 5. This CDR3 has 13 residues. This chain's CDR3 is CASSWLAGSEQYF. In DNA, the CDR3 is TGTGCCAGTAGTTGGCTAGCGGGGTCCGAGCAGTACTTC.

This clonotype showed up just a few times. The gene calls are TRBV27 and TRBJ1-1; TRBD1 might be the D (5 bases). Trimming took 8 bases from V and 4 from J, leaving 14 bases between them. Germline V lookup: CDR1 MNHEY, CDR2 SMNVEV (reference sequence). The CDR3 has 13 amino acids. CDR3 residues: CASRWGGGTEAFF. In DNA form, the CDR3 reads TGTGCCAGCCGATGGGGGGGGGGCACTGAAGCTTTCTTT.

The chain recombines TRBV12-3 or TRBV12-4 with TRBJ2-1; 10 nucleotides line up with TRBD1. This CDR3 contains 17 residues. The ends lost 2 bases at V and 8 bases at J; junction bases unmatched: 12. The CDR3 nucleotides are TGTGCCAGCAGTTTATTCCCCGGGACAGGGGTAGGTGATGAGCAGTTCTTC. It yields the protein CASSLFPGTGVGDEQFF.

This clonotype has a count of ten or more. This chain joins TRBV6-4 and TRBJ2-6, with D possibly TRBD2 on 7 matching bases. The CDR3 is made up of 15 amino acids. Germline assignment: CDR1 MRHNA and CDR2 SNTAGT. V gave up 2 bases and J gave up 7 bases, with 12 bases separating them. CDR3 amino acids: CASSDRGGEANVLTF. CDR3 sequence (DNA): TGTGCCAGCAGTGACAGGGGGGGCGAAGCCAACGTCCTGACTTTC.

V usage is TRBV9 and J usage is TRBJ1-2, with D unresolved. The germline gives CDR1 SGDLS, CDR2 YYNGEE. The V gene lost 3 bases and the J gene lost 3 bases, with 6 bases spanning the gap. The CDR3 sequence is 12 residues long. CDR3 sequence: CASSDSYYGYTF. The CDR3, as DNA: TGTGCCAGCAGCGACTCTTACTATGGCTACACCTTC.

This clonotype was counted only a few times. The CDR3 coding sequence is TGTGCCAGTCAAACGGGGGGGCCAGTCTCCTACAATGAGCAGTTCTTC. Protein product: CASQTGGPVSYNEQFF. The chain employs TRBV2 and TRBJ2-1; 8 bases align to TRBD2. The V gene end was trimmed by 9 bases and the J gene end by 0 bases; junction bases not matched to a gene: 10. This CDR3 region has 16 residues. The V gene's germline CDR1 is SNHLY and CDR2 FYNNEI.

This clonotype was picked up many times. V and J are TRBV7-9 and TRBJ1-2; TRBD1 is a possible D gene (6 bases). Germline assignment: CDR1 SEHNR and CDR2 FQNEAQ (reference sequence). CDR3 length: 15 amino acids. The germline V and J ends were trimmed by 5 bases and 0 bases, with 13 bases remaining between them. CDR3 sequence: CASSTGQIANYGYTF. The CDR3 region has the DNA TGTGCCAGCAGCACAGGACAGATAGCTAACTATGGCTACACCTTC.

This sequence joins TRBV18 and TRBJ2-3; possibly TRBD1 for D (5 bases). The CDR3 totals 15 residues. Germline V CDR1 and CDR2: KGHSH, LQKENI. V was trimmed by 6 bases and J by 6 bases, leaving 19 bases between them. CDR3 loop: CASSNLQALGDTQYF. As DNA, the CDR3 is TGTGCCAGCTCCAACTTACAGGCCCTGGGGGATACGCAGTATTTT.

The chain is built from TRBV7-9 and TRBJ2-3; D gene ambiguous. Germline V gene lookup returns CDR1 SEHNR and CDR2 FQNEAQ (reference sequence). Trimming took off 5 bases at V and 0 bases at J, with 12 bases between the two ends. The CDR3 has 15 amino acids. CDR3 sequence: CASSPRTASTDTQYF. CDR3 coding DNA: TGTGCCAGCAGCCCGCGGACCGCTAGCACAGATACGCAGTATTTT.

This clonotype was seen a few times. The rearrangement joins TRBV7-9 to TRBJ1-1; D gene uncertain. V was trimmed by 7 bases and J by 11 bases, leaving 11 bases between them. The CDR3 consists of 10 residues. Per germline, CDR1 SEHNR and CDR2 FQNEAQ (reference sequence). The CDR3 region has the DNA TGTGCCAGCACCCCGGTTATGGCTTTCTTT. It encodes CASTPVMAFF. Full variable domain (outside the CDR3, taken from reference TRBV7-9 and TRBJ1-1): DTGVSQNPRHKITKRGQNVTFRCDPISEHNRLYWYRQTLGQGPEFLTYFQNEAQLEKSRLLSDRFSAERPKGSFSTLEIQRTEQGDSAMYLCASTPVMAFFGQGTRLTVV.

The rearrangement joins TRBV6-1 to TRBJ1-6; D is uncertain. Germline V gene data show CDR1 as MNHNS and CDR2 as SASEGT. The V end was cut by 3 bases, the J end by 11 bases, with 8 bases between. CDR3 length: 12 residues. The CDR3 protein is CASSDFDPPLHF. In nucleotides, the CDR3 is TGTGCCAGCAGTGATTTTGACCCACCCCTCCACTTT.

The chain links TRBV12-3 or TRBV12-4 to TRBJ2-3; D is uncertain. This CDR3 is built from 15 residues. Trimming stripped 2 bases from V and 2 bases from J, with 11 bases between. The CDR3: CASSLFGGDTDTQYF. CDR3 sequence (DNA): TGTGCCAGCAGTTTATTTGGTGGAGACACAGATACGCAGTATTTT.

This clonotype was seen just once. CDR3 protein: CASSRGWTEAFF. For the CDR3, the DNA is TGTGCCAGCTCAAGGGGTTGGACTGAAGCTTTCTTT. The V and J genes are TRBV18 and TRBJ1-1, with D possibly matching TRBD1 (5 bases). This CDR3 is built from 12 residues. The V gene's germline CDR1 is KGHSH and CDR2 LQKENI. The V end was cut by 5 bases, the J end by 5 bases, with 9 bases between. The full variable domain, in which reference TRBV18 and TRBJ1-1 provide the parts outside the CDR3, is NAGVMQNPRHLVRRRGQEARLRCSPMKGHSHVYWYRQLPEEGLKFMVYLQKENIIDESGMPKERFSAEFPKEGPSILRIQQVVRGDSAAYFCASSRGWTEAFFGQGTRLTVV.

The chain employs TRBV7-8 and TRBJ1-1, with D uncertain. CDR1 is SGHVS and CDR2 is FQNEAQ in the germline V gene. V lost 5 bases, J lost 5 bases, and 6 bases lay in between. CDR3 length: 11 amino acids. This CDR3 is CASSRETEAFF. CDR3 in DNA: TGTGCCAGCAGCCGTGAGACTGAAGCTTTCTTT.

The CDR3 protein is CASSLVLAGVGGTDTQYF. The CDR3 region has the DNA TGTGCCAGCAGCTTAGTCCTAGCGGGGGTTGGCGGCACAGATACGCAGTATTTT. V gene TRBV7-6 combines with J gene TRBJ2-3; TRBD2 matches 10 bases. V lost 1 base and J lost 1; bases outside the gene matches: 8. The CDR3 sequence is 18 residues long. Germline V gene data show CDR1 as SGHVS and CDR2 as FNYEAQ.

This sequence joins TRBV28 and TRBJ2-3; TRBD2 might be the D (6 bases). Germline loops: CDR1 MDHEN, CDR2 SYDVKM. The CDR3 covers 15 residues. Trimming shortened V by 6 bases and J by 6 bases, and 19 bases separated the two germline ends. The CDR3 here is CASSATAASEDTQYF. In nucleotides, the CDR3 is TGTGCCAGCAGCGCGACAGCGGCTAGCGAGGATACGCAGTATTTT. Using reference TRBV28 and TRBJ2-3 for the parts outside the CDR3, the full variable domain is DVKVTQSSRYLVKRTGEKVFLECVQDMDHENMFWYRQDPGLGLRLIYFSYDVKMKEKGDIPEGYSVSREKKERFSLILESASTNQTSMYLCASSATAASEDTQYFGPGTRLTVL.

This clonotype was picked up a small number of times. The V and J genes are TRBV19 and TRBJ1-6; D gene uncertain. Germline loops: CDR1 LNHDA, CDR2 SQIVND (reference sequence). CDR3 length: 12 residues. V lost 7 bases to trimming and J lost 7 bases, with 8 bases between them. The CDR3 DNA sequence: TGTGCCAGTACTACGGGGAATTCACCCCTCCACTTT. It translates to CASTTGNSPLHF. The full variable domain, in which reference TRBV19 and TRBJ1-6 provide the parts outside the CDR3, is DGGITQSPKYLFRKEGQNVTLSCEQNLNHDAMYWYRQDPGQGLRLIYYSQIVNDFQKGDIAEGYSVSREKKESFPLTVTSAQKNPTAFYLCASTTGNSPLHFGNGTRLTVT.

The chain couples TRBV7-8 to TRBJ1-2; 8 bases are shared with TRBD1. The CDR3 sequence is 15 residues long. V gave up 5 bases and J gave up 4 bases; unmatched junction bases: 9. Germline V gene lookup returns CDR1 SGHVS and CDR2 FQNEAQ. The CDR3 region has the DNA TGTGCCAGCAGCCCGGGGACAGGAGCACTCTATGGCTACACCTTC. Its translation is CASSPGTGALYGYTF.

This clonotype was recorded a few times. The V call is TRBV7-2, the J call TRBJ2-1; D is ambiguous. The germline V and J ends were trimmed by 6 bases and 3 bases, with 21 bases remaining between them. In germline, CDR1 is SGHTA, CDR2 FQGNSA. The CDR3 is 17 amino acids. The CDR3 DNA sequence: TGTGCCAGCAGAGCGTTTTTTGAGTCTATCTTCTACAATGAGCAGTTCTTC. This translates into CASRAFFESIFYNEQFF.

CDR3 nucleotide sequence: TGTGCCAGTAGTATTGGATCGGCGTACAGGGAGTGGATTGATCCCTACGAGCAGTACTTC. Its protein product is CASSIGSAYREWIDPYEQYF. The rearrangement joins TRBV19 to TRBJ2-7; D may be TRBD1 (6 bases). Deletions cut 3 bases from V and 2 bases from J, with 29 bases between. The length of the CDR3 is 20 residues. The germline CDR1 and CDR2 sequences are LNHDA and SQIVND (reference sequence).

The chain carries TRBV20-1 and TRBJ2-1, with 8 bases matching TRBD2. This CDR3 comprises 13 residues. Germline V gene sequence: CDR1 DFQATT, CDR2 SNEGSKA (reference sequence). DNA for the CDR3: TGCAGCGTCGCGGACGGGCGGGGGGTAGATCAGTTCTTC. It yields the protein CSVADGRGVDQFF.

This chain uses TRBV24-1 with TRBJ2-7; D might be TRBD1 (5 bases). V lost 9 bases and J 6 bases, leaving 17 bases between the germline ends. Germline V CDR1 and CDR2: KGHDR, SFDVKD. CDR3 size: 13 residues. For the CDR3, the DNA is TGTGCCACCGGGGCAGGGTCCTCCGGCGAGCAGTACTTC. Encoded protein: CATGAGSSGEQYF.

The rearrangement joins TRBV7-9 to TRBJ2-3, with 7 bases that match TRBD1. V shed 5 bases and J 4 bases; nucleotides not matched to a gene: 3. This CDR3 contains 13 residues. CDR1 is SEHNR, CDR2 FQNEAQ, per germline (reference sequence). The CDR3 protein is CASSPTGADTQYF. As DNA, the CDR3 is TGTGCCAGCAGCCCCACAGGGGCAGATACGCAGTATTTT.

This clonotype was observed a handful of times. V gene TRBV28 combines with J gene TRBJ2-7; D is perhaps TRBD2 (7 bases). V was pared by 8 bases and J by 2 bases, with 16 bases between. CDR1 is MDHEN, CDR2 SYDVKM, per germline. The CDR3 runs to 14 residues. The CDR3 protein is CASCGGAAAYEQYF. For the CDR3, the DNA is TGTGCCAGCTGTGGGGGGGCAGCGGCCTACGAGCAGTACTTC.